A single sample is the source of the 26 T cell receptor beta chains below, sequenced in a study of T cell changes during pregnancy in multiple sclerosis. Method: immunoSEQ multiplex PCR; TCRdb's copy keeps in-frame clones and lacks some. This repertoire shows tens of thousands of clones, more than 80% found once; its top ten account for more than 0.9%. Material: peripheral blood, obtained in the third trimester of pregnancy. Receptor source: a female donor with multiple sclerosis, enrolled in a pregnancy study.

The rearrangement uses TRBV5-1 and TRBJ2-1, with 7 bases identical to TRBD2. This CDR3 contains 16 residues. Germline loops: CDR1 SGHRS, CDR2 YFSETQ. Trimming took 4 bases from V and 1 from J; bases not matched to a gene: 8. The CDR3 loop reads CASSDGGTGSYNEQFF. CDR3 bases: TGCGCCAGCAGCGACGGGGGGACGGGATCCTACAATGAGCAGTTCTTC.

V and J are TRBV6-1 and TRBJ1-3, with a tentative D call TRBD1 (5 bases). The length of the CDR3 is 16 residues. V lost 2 bases to trimming and J lost 0 bases, with 11 bases between them. Germline V gene sequence: CDR1 MNHNS, CDR2 SASEGT. The CDR3 spells CASSEYPGFSGNTIYF. CDR3 sequence (DNA): TGTGCCAGCAGTGAATATCCAGGGTTCTCTGGAAACACCATATATTTT.

The chain links TRBV6-5 to TRBJ1-1, with a weak D call TRBD1 (5 bases). V shed 2 bases and J shed 1 base, with 8 bases lying between them. Germline V gene sequence: CDR1 MNHEY, CDR2 SVGAGI. The length of the CDR3 is 14 residues. CDR3 nucleotides: TGTGCCAGCAGTTACACTCAGGGGAACACTGAAGCTTTCTTT. It specifies CASSYTQGNTEAFF.

This chain links TRBV14 with TRBJ2-7; TRBD2 agrees at 10 bases. CDR3 length: 14 amino acids. Trimming at V came to 3 bases and at J to 3 bases, leaving 2 bases not matched to a gene. Germline lookup yields CDR1 SGHDN and CDR2 FVKESK. DNA of the CDR3: TGTGCCAGCAGCCATAGGACTAGCGGCTACGAGCAGTACTTC. Encoded protein: CASSHRTSGYEQYF. Drawing the rest from reference TRBV14 and TRBJ2-7, the complete variable domain is EAGVTQFPSHSVIEKGQTVTLRCDPISGHDNLYWYRRVMGKEIKFLLHFVKESKQDESGMPNNRFLAERTGGTYSTLKVQPAELEDSGVYFCASSHRTSGYEQYFGPGTRLTVT.

V usage is TRBV7-3 and J usage is TRBJ2-3, with TRBD2 identical over 11 bases. This CDR3 contains 16 residues. From germline, CDR1 is SGHTA and CDR2 FQGTGA. V dropped 1 base and J dropped 7; count of bases not matched to a gene: 7. CDR3 DNA sequence: TGTGCCAGCAGCTTAATAGCGGGAGGGCCGGTAAATACGCAGTATTTT. Translated, it gives CASSLIAGGPVNTQYF. Variable domain in full (rest from reference TRBV7-3 and TRBJ2-3): GAGVSQTPSNKVTEKGKYVELRCDPISGHTALYWYRQSLGQGPEFLIYFQGTGAADDSGLPNDRFFAVRPEGSVSTLKIQRTERGDSAVYLCASSLIAGGPVNTQYFGPGTRLTVL.

The V gene is TRBV21-1, the J gene TRBJ2-7; TRBD2, the D gene given by the table, was not confirmed from the DNA. TRBV21-1 is flagged as a pseudogene. The CDR3 has 18 amino acids. The CDR3 reads CASSKQGGLWVLSYEQYF. CDR3 sequence (DNA): TGTGCCAGCAGCAAACAGGGAGGTTTGTGGGTCCTGTCCTACGAGCAGTACTTC.

The J gene is TRBJ2-7, the V gene TRBV11-2; 7 positions agree with TRBD1. The CDR3 sequence is 14 residues long. J lost 8 bases, V lost 1 base, and 8 bases had no gene match. CDR1 is SGHAT and CDR2 is FQNNGV in the germline V gene. The CDR3 DNA reads as TGTGCCAGCAGCTTAGTACAGGGGCTATTAAAGCAGTACTTC. This codes for CASSLVQGLLKQYF.

V is TRBV19 and J is TRBJ2-1, with 9 bases fitting TRBD2. V was pared by 7 bases and J by 8 bases, with 15 bases of the junction left unmatched. CDR1 and CDR2 from the germline V gene are LNHDA and SQIVND (reference sequence). This CDR3 has 16 residues. This CDR3 reads CASKGISGRILHEQFF. Here the CDR3 DNA reads TGTGCCAGTAAAGGAATCAGCGGGAGGATTTTGCATGAGCAGTTCTTC.

The sample holds one count of this clone. The chain links TRBV30 to TRBJ1-6, with D unclear. Germline assignment: CDR1 GTSNPN and CDR2 SVGIG (reference sequence). V lost 2 bases to trimming and J lost 10 bases, with 12 bases between them. The CDR3 length is 13 residues. CDR3 region: CAWSLDVESPLHF. In DNA, the CDR3 is TGTGCCTGGAGTCTAGATGTCGAATCACCCCTCCACTTT.

The chain recombines TRBV4-1 with TRBJ2-2; D not resolved. The CDR3 is made up of 13 amino acids. Trimming shortened V by 7 bases and J by 5 bases, and 11 bases separated the two germline ends. Germline CDR1 and CDR2: MGHRA and YSYEKL. CDR3 in DNA: TGCGCCAGCACCCTTTCGAGGACCGGGGAGCTGTTTTTT. It translates to CASTLSRTGELFF.

The gene calls are TRBV11-2 and TRBJ1-1; maybe TRBD1 (5 bases). Germline lookup yields CDR1 SGHAT and CDR2 FQNNGV. The CDR3 is made up of 14 amino acids. V dropped 5 bases and J dropped 3 bases, with 13 bases sitting between them. CDR3 region: CASSPGHYYTEAFF. The DNA for the CDR3 is TGTGCCAGCAGCCCAGGGCACTACTACACTGAAGCTTTCTTT.

In its sample, this clone was seen a few times. The rearrangement links TRBV27 to TRBJ2-1, with D possibly being TRBD1 (5 bases). Trimming cost V 8 bases and J 8 bases, with 13 bases left between them. This CDR3 contains 12 residues. CDR1 MNHEY and CDR2 SMNVEV come from the germline V gene (reference sequence). In DNA form, the CDR3 reads TGTGCCAGCGGCCTCAGGGTCGATGAGCAGTTCTTC. Protein sequence: CASGLRVDEQFF.

The chain is built from TRBV29-1 and TRBJ2-1; D is possibly TRBD1 (8 bases). V shed 7 bases and J shed 16 bases, with 20 bases lying between them. This CDR3 region has 11 residues. Germline V gene data show CDR1 as SQVTM and CDR2 as ANQGSEA. CDR3 DNA sequence: TGCAGCGCGACAGGGGCGGGGGCGACCTTCTTC. Residues: CSATGAGATFF.

This chain links TRBV27 with TRBJ2-2; perhaps TRBD2 as D (5 bases). With 5 bases removed from V and 8 bases from J, the gap between germline ends came to 21 bases. The CDR3 is made up of 16 amino acids. Germline V gene lookup returns CDR1 MNHEY and CDR2 SMNVEV (reference sequence). The CDR3 spells CASSVDGTLASGELFF. DNA for the CDR3: TGTGCCAGCAGTGTAGATGGAACCCTAGCTTCGGGGGAGCTGTTTTTT.

This clone appeared once. The chain is built from TRBV11-2 and TRBJ2-5; D may be TRBD2 (6 bases). The CDR3 has 15 amino acids. V was clipped by 5 bases and J by 6 bases, with 19 bases between them. Germline loops: CDR1 SGHAT, CDR2 FQNNGV. The CDR3 protein is CASSRSRTSYKTQYF. The CDR3 DNA follows: TGTGCCAGCAGCCGTTCCCGAACTAGCTATAAGACCCAGTACTTC. The full variable domain, completed using reference TRBV11-2 and TRBJ2-5, is EAGVAQSPRYKIIEKRQSVAFWCNPISGHATLYWYQQILGQGPKLLIQFQNNGVVDDSQLPKDRFSAERLKGVDSTLKIQPAKLEDSAVYLCASSRSRTSYKTQYFGPGTRLLVL.

This CDR3 reads CASSYAVDTEAFF. DNA for the CDR3: TGTGCCAGCAGTTACGCAGTTGATACTGAAGCTTTCTTT. V gene TRBV6-5 combines with J gene TRBJ1-1; D unresolved. Germline values: CDR1 MNHEY, CDR2 SVGAGI. The CDR3 runs 13 residues. Trimming took 2 bases from V and 5 from J, leaving 9 bases between them.

This rearrangement joins TRBV28 to TRBJ2-1; the match to TRBD2 covers 12 bases. Germline V gene data show CDR1 as MDHEN and CDR2 as SYDVKM. The CDR3 is 15 residues long. V trimming: 8 bases; J trimming: 9 bases; junction bases outside the gene matches: 11. The CDR3 nucleotides are TGTGCCAGCCATCGGCTAGCGGGAGGGTGGGGTGAGCAGTTCTTC. Amino acid sequence: CASHRLAGGWGEQFF.

This clone was observed many times. The chain couples TRBV28 to TRBJ1-5; 9 nucleotides align to TRBD1. V gave up 5 bases and J gave up 7 bases; unmatched junction bases: 6. Germline lookup yields CDR1 MDHEN and CDR2 SYDVKM. The CDR3 has 14 amino acids. CDR3 in amino acids: CASSGDREVQPQHF. The DNA for the CDR3 is TGTGCCAGCAGTGGGGACAGGGAGGTACAGCCCCAGCATTTT. The entire variable domain, with the rest obtained from reference TRBV28 and TRBJ1-5, is as follows: DVKVTQSSRYLVKRTGEKVFLECVQDMDHENMFWYRQDPGLGLRLIYFSYDVKMKEKGDIPEGYSVSREKKERFSLILESASTNQTSMYLCASSGDREVQPQHFGDGTRLSIL.

The chain joins TRBV30 to TRBJ2-3; weak D call: TRBD2 (5 bases). The CDR3 contains 14 residues. V was pared by 0 bases and J by 2 bases, with 9 bases between. CDR1 and CDR2 (germline): GTSNPN, SVGIG (reference sequence). The CDR3 DNA reads TGTGCCTGGAGTGTACCTAGCCCCACAGATACGCAGTATTTT. Translated, it gives CAWSVPSPTDTQYF.

The chain employs TRBV10-3 and TRBJ2-2; 9 nucleotides match TRBD1. The germline gives CDR1 ENHRY, CDR2 SYGVKD. V shed 10 bases, J shed 8 bases, and the junction held 14 bases outside the gene matches. The CDR3 extends over 15 amino acids. CDR3 protein: CATQEEGQGIGELFF. For the CDR3, the DNA is TGTGCCACCCAGGAAGAGGGACAGGGTATAGGGGAGCTGTTTTTT.

The V and J genes are TRBV7-2 and TRBJ2-3; tentative D call: TRBD1 (5 bases). The CDR3 runs to 14 residues. Trimming took off 1 base at V and 4 bases at J, with 9 bases between the two ends. Per the germline V gene, CDR1 is SGHTA and CDR2 is FQGNSA. DNA for the CDR3: TGTGCCAGCAGCTTAGGGGGCGAGGCAGATACGCAGTATTTT. Encoded protein: CASSLGGEADTQYF.

V gene TRBV10-3 combines with J gene TRBJ2-5; 9 bases line up with TRBD1. V was clipped by 4 bases and J by 5 bases; unmatched bases: 14. Germline-derived CDR1 and CDR2 are ENHRY and SYGVKD. The CDR3 extends over 17 amino acids. The CDR3 is CAISGTSRDRVGETQYF. CDR3 bases: TGTGCCATCAGTGGCACCTCCCGGGACAGGGTAGGGGAGACCCAGTACTTC.

This clone appeared a single time. The chain links TRBV25-1 to TRBJ1-2; D is ambiguous. Between the trimmed V and J ends, which lost 11 bases and 7 bases, there was a span of 26 bases. Germline CDR1 and CDR2: MGHDK and SYGVNS. CDR3 length: 15 residues. The CDR3 bases are TGTGCCTCGGAGGGCGCGGGTCCTCTAGGAGGTGGCTACACCTTC. As protein: CASEGAGPLGGGYTF.

This clone was counted a few times. This rearrangement joins TRBV5-1 to TRBJ2-3; possible D gene TRBD1, 5 bases. This CDR3 contains 12 residues. Germline V gene data show CDR1 as SGHRS and CDR2 as YFSETQ. The germline V and J ends were trimmed by 0 bases and 6 bases, with 5 bases remaining between them. The CDR3 bases are TGCGCCAGCAGCTTGGAGGGGGATACGCAGTATTTT. Its translation: CASSLEGDTQYF.

The chain combines TRBV6-1 with TRBJ1-1; D is perhaps TRBD1 (5 bases). The CDR3 has 13 amino acids. Germline V gene data show CDR1 as MNHNS and CDR2 as SASEGT. V dropped 1 base and J dropped 5 bases, with 8 bases sitting between them. CDR3 sequence (DNA): TGTGCCAGCAGTGAAGGGGAGGGGACTGAAGCTTTCTTT. Residues: CASSEGEGTEAFF.

The rearrangement joins TRBV28 to TRBJ1-1; TRBD1 matches 10 bases. CDR1 and CDR2 (germline): MDHEN, SYDVKM. Losses at the gene ends were 3 bases for V and 5 bases for J; bases not matched to a gene: 6. This CDR3 contains 15 residues. In DNA form, the CDR3 reads TGTGCCAGCAGTTTTCGAGGACAGGGGGTTACTGAAGCTTTCTTT. This sequence encodes CASSFRGQGVTEAFF.